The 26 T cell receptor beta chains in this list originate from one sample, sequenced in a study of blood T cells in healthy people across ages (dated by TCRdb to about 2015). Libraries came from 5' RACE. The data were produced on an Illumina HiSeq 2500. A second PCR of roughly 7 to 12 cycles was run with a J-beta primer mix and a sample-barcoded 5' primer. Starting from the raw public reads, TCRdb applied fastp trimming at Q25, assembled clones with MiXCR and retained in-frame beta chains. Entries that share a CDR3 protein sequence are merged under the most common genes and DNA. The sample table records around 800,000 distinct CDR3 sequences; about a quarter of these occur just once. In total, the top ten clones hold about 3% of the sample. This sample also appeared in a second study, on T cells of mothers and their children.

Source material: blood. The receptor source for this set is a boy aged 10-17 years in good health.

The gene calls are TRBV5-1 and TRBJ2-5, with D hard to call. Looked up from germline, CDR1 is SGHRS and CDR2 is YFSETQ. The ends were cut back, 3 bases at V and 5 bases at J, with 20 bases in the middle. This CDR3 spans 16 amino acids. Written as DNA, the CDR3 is TGCGCCAGCAGCTCCATCCTAAATTCGGGTCGGGAGACCCAGTACTTC. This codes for CASSSILNSGRETQYF.

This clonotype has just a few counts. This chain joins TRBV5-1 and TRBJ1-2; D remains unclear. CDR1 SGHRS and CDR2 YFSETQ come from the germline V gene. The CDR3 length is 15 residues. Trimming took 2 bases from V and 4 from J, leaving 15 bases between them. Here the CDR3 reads CASSLNRDGTYGYTF. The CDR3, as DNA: TGCGCCAGCAGCTTAAACCGCGACGGTACCTATGGCTACACCTTC.

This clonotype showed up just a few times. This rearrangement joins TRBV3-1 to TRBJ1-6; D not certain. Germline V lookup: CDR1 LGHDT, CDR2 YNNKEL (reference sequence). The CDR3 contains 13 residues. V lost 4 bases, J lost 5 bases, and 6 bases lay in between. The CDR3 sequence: CASSPLDNSPLHF. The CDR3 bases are TGTGCCAGCAGCCCCCTCGATAATTCACCCCTCCACTTT.

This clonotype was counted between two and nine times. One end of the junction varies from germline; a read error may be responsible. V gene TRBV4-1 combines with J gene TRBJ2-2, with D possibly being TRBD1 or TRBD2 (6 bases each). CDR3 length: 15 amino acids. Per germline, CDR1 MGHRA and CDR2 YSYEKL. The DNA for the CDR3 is TGCGCCAGCAGACTTATCCAGGGGAACACCGGGGGGCTGTTTTTT. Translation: CASRLIQGNTGGLFF.

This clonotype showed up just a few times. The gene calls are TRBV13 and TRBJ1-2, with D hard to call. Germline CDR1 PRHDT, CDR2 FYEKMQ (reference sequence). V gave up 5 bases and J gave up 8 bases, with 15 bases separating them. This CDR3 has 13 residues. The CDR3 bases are TGTGCCAGCAGCCCCCACCTACTTGGGGGCTACACCTTC. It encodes CASSPHLLGGYTF.

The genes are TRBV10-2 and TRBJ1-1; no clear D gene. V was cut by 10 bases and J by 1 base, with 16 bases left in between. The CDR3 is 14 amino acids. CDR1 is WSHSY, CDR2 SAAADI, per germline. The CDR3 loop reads CATLLETGNTEAFF. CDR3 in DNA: TGCGCCACCTTACTCGAGACGGGGAACACTGAAGCTTTCTTT.

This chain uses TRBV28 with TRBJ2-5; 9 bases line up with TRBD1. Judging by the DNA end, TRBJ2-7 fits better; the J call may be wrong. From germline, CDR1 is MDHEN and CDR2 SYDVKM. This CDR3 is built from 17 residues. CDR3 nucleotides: TGTGCCAGCAGTTTACCCCTCGGACAGGGGTTGACCTACGAGCAGTACTTC. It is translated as CASSLPLGQGLTYEQYF.

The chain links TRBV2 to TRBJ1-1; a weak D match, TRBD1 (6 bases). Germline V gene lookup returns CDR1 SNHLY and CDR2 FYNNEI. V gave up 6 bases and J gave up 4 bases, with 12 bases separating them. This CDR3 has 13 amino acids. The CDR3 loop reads CASSNRALTEAFF. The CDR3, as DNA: TGTGCCAGCAGCAACAGGGCTCTCACTGAAGCTTTCTTT.

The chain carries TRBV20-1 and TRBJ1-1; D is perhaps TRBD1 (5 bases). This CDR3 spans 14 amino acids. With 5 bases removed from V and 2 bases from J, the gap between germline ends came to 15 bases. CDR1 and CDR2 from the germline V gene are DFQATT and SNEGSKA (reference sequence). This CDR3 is CSALSPWDNTEAFF. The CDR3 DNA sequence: TGCAGTGCTCTATCCCCTTGGGACAACACTGAAGCTTTCTTT.

The chain's CDR3 is CASSQGLLGTDTQYF. CDR3 nucleotide sequence: TGTGCCAGCAGTCAAGGACTCCTCGGAACAGATACGCAGTATTTT. The chain is built from TRBV6-1 and TRBJ2-3; TRBD2 might be the D (5 bases). Trimming took 5 bases from V and 3 from J, leaving 15 bases between them. The V gene's germline CDR1 is MNHNS and CDR2 SASEGT. The CDR3 consists of 15 residues.

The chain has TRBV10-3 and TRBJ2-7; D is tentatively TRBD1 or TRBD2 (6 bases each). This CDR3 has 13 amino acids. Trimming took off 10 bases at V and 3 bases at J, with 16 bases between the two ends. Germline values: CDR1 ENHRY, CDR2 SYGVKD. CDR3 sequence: CATYREEDYEQYF. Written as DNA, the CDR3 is TGTGCCACTTACAGGGAGGAGGACTACGAGCAGTACTTC.

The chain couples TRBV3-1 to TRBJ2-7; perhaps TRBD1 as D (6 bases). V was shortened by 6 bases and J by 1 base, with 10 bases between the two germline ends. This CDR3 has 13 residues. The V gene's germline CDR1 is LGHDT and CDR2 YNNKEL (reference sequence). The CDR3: CASRTRGSYEQYF. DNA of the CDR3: TGTGCCAGCAGAACCAGGGGATCCTACGAGCAGTACTTC.

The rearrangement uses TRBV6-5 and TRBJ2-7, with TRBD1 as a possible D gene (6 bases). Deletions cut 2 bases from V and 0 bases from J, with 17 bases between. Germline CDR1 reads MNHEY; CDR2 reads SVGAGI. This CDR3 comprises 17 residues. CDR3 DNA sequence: TGTGCCAGCAGTTACGTACAGGGAAAAACTCTCTCCTACGAGCAGTACTTC. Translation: CASSYVQGKTLSYEQYF.

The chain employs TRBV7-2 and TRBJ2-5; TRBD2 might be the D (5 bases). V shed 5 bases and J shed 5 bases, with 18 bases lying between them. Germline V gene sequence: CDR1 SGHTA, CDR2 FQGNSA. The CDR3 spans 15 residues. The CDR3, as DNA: TGTGCCAGCAGCGCGGGCGATGGTCGCGGCGAGACCCAGTACTTC. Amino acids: CASSAGDGRGETQYF.

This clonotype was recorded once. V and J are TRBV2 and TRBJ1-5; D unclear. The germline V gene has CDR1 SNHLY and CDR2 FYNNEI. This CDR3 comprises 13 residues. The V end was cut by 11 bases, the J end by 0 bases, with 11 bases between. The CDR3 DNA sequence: TGTGCCGGCCAGGACGATAGCAATCAGCCCCAGCATTTT. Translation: CAGQDDSNQPQHF.

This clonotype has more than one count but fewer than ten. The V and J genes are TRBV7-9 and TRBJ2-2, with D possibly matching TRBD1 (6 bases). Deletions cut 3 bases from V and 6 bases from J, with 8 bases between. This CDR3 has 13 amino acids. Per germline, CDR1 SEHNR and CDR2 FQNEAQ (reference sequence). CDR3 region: CASSFTGPGELFF. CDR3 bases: TGTGCCAGCAGCTTCACAGGGCCCGGGGAGCTGTTTTTT.

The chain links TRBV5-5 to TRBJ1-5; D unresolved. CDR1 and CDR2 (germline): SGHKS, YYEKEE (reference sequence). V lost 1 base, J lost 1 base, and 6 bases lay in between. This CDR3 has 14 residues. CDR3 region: CASSLRQSNQPQHF. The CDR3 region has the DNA TGTGCCAGCAGCTTGAGGCAGAGCAATCAGCCCCAGCATTTT.

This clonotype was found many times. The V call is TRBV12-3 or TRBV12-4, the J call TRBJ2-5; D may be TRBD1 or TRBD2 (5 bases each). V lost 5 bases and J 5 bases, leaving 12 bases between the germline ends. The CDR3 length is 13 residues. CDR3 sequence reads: CASSLGDRETQYF. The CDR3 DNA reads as TGTGCCAGCAGTCTGGGGGACCGGGAGACCCAGTACTTC.

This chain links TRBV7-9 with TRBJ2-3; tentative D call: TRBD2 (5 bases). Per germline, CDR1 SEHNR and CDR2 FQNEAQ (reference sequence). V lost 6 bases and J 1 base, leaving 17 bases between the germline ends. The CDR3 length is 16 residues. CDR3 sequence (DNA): TGTGCCAGCAGGGGCCTAGTCTCGGAGGGCACAGATACGCAGTATTTT. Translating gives CASRGLVSEGTDTQYF.

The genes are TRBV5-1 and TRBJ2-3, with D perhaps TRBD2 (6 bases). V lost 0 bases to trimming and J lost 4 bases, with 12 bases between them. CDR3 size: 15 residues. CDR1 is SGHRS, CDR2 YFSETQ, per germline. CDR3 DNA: TGCGCCAGCAGCTTGGTAGCGGTTGTCTCAGATACGCAGTATTTT. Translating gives CASSLVAVVSDTQYF.

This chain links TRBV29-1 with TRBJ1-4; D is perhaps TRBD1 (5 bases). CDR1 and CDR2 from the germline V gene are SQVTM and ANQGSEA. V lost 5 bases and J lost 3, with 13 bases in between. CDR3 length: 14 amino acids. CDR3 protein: CSVSEGSANEKLFF. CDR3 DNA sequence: TGCAGCGTTTCCGAGGGGAGTGCTAATGAAAAACTGTTTTTT.

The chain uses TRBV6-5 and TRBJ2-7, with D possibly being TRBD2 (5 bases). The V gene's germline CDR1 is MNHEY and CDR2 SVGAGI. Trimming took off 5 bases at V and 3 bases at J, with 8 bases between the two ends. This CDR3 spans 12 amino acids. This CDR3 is CASSNRGYEQYF. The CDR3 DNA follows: TGTGCCAGCAGTAACCGGGGCTACGAGCAGTACTTC.

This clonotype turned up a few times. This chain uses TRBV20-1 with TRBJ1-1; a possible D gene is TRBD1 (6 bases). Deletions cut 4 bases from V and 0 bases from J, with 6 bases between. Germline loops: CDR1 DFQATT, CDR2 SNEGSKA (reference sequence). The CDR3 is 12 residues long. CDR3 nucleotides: TGCAGTGCTAACAGGGTGAACACTGAAGCTTTCTTT. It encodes CSANRVNTEAFF.

The CDR3 here is CASSYEGTTKNIQYF. Written as DNA, the CDR3 is TGTGCCAGCAGTTATGAGGGAACAACCAAAAACATTCAGTACTTC. The chain is built from TRBV6-2 or TRBV6-3 and TRBJ2-4; tentatively, D is TRBD2 (5 bases). The CDR3 loop spans 15 amino acids. Trimming cost V 3 bases and J 2 bases, with 11 bases left between them. Germline values: CDR1 MNHEY, CDR2 SVGEGT.

The CDR3 DNA reads TGCGCCAGTAGGACAGGAGCTAACTATGGCTACACCTTC. This translates into CASRTGANYGYTF. The chain carries TRBV5-1 and TRBJ1-2, with TRBD1 identical over 7 bases. Per germline, CDR1 SGHRS and CDR2 YFSETQ. The CDR3 is 13 residues long. The J segment lost 0 bases and the V segment lost 8 bases, leaving 4 bases of the junction unmatched.

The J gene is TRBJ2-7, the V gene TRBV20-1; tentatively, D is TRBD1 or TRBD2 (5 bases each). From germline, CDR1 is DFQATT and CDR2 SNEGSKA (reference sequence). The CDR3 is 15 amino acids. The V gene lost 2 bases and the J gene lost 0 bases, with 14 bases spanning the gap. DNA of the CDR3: TGCAGTGCTAGAAGGGTGGGACCCGGCTCCTACGAGCAGTACTTC. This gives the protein CSARRVGPGSYEQYF.